The present T cell receptor (beta chain) was sequenced within a study of spatial heterogeneity in lung cancer. Each molecule of TCR cDNA was tagged with one unique molecular identifier. Each CDR3 protein is one row after TCRdb ran MiXCR on the 5' RACE reads. Of roughly 80,000 distinct CDR3 sequences listed, around an eighth are singletons. Findings of the study overall: Blood contained ubiquitous expanded tumor TCRs more at resection than at follow-up.

Ten or more counts support this clonotype. Its antigen is undetermined. V lost 0 bases to trimming and J lost 1 base, with 9 bases between them. The CDR3 is 15 residues long. Germline loops: CDR1 MNHEY, CDR2 SMNVEV (reference sequence). As for time point: sample taken at primary tumor resection. TCRs were sequenced from unsorted whole RNA of tumor, nontumor lung or PBMC. The donors were 65 to 85 patients with non-small cell lung cancer that was early-stage and untreated. The starting material was PBMCs, obtained at surgery. The rearrangement links TRBV27 to TRBJ2-5; no firm D call. The sequence came from a male donor with early-stage non-small cell lung cancer. The CDR3 is CASSLSRHPQETQYF. The CDR3 coding sequence is TGTGCCAGCAGTTTATCAAGGCATCCCCAAGAGACCCAGTACTTC.